This T cell receptor (beta chain) was recovered during a study of blood T cell repertoires in COVID-19. Assay: immunoSEQ multiplex PCR; the TCRdb copy retains only in-frame clones and omits some. The table records about 150,000 clones, approximately 86% of them present only once. Sequencing was performed on peripheral blood. The receptor was derived from a woman over 75 with COVID-19, enrolled during active disease.

The CDR3 nucleotides read TGTGCCAGCTCAACCCTACAGGGTTCCTACGAGCAGTACTTC. This encodes CASSTLQGSYEQYF. The J gene is TRBJ2-7, the V gene TRBV18, with a possible D match to TRBD1 (6 bases). Trimming took off 5 bases at V and 1 base at J, with 12 bases between the two ends. CDR1 KGHSH and CDR2 LQKENI come from the germline V gene. The CDR3 loop spans 14 amino acids.